These 14 T cell receptor beta chains were all obtained from the same sample, sequenced in a study of T cells after yellow fever vaccination. TCRdb analysed the 5' RACE reads with MiXCR anew, one entry per CDR3 protein. The data contain hundreds of thousands of distinct CDR3 sequences, 13% of them singletons. This specimen consisted of PBMCs, obtained on the day of the yellow fever booster vaccination. The receptor set was obtained from a man aged 30 to 45 who received the YFV17D yellow fever vaccine.

DNA for the CDR3: TGTGCCATCAGCCTACAGGGCAACACCGGGGAGCTGTTTTTT. This gives the protein CAISLQGNTGELFF. The V and J genes are TRBV10-3 and TRBJ2-2; TRBD1 is a possible D gene (6 bases). V gave up 6 bases and J gave up 2 bases, with 10 bases separating them. The CDR3 extends over 14 amino acids. The germline V gene has CDR1 ENHRY and CDR2 SYGVKD.

This chain connects TRBV5-1 to TRBJ2-1; D not certain. CDR1 and CDR2 from the germline V gene are SGHRS and YFSETQ. This CDR3 has 15 amino acids. The germline V and J ends were trimmed by 2 bases and 4 bases, with 13 bases remaining between them. The CDR3 DNA reads TGCGCCAGCAGCTTCGGCCAATCTATTTACAATGAGCAGTTCTTC. Translated: CASSFGQSIYNEQFF. Full variable domain (missing parts from reference TRBV5-1 and TRBJ2-1): KAGVTQTPRYLIKTRGQQVTLSCSPISGHRSVSWYQQTPGQGLQFLFEYFSETQRNKGNFPGRFSGRQFSNSRSEMNVSTLELGDSALYLCASSFGQSIYNEQFFGPGTRLTVL.

This clonotype has just a few counts. This sequence joins TRBV7-3 and TRBJ2-1, with 8 bases aligning to TRBD2. Trimming removed 4 bases from V and 3 bases from J; junction bases left unmatched: 5. Germline V gene sequence: CDR1 SGHTA, CDR2 FQGTGA. The CDR3 loop spans 15 amino acids. CDR3 sequence reads: CASSWRGAGYNEQFF. The CDR3 bases are TGTGCCAGCAGCTGGCGGGGGGCCGGCTACAATGAGCAGTTCTTC.

This clonotype was counted between two and nine times. This CDR3 is CASSRDDTDTQYF. The CDR3 DNA sequence: TGTGCCAGCAGCCGCGACGACACAGATACGCAGTATTTT. The chain has TRBV3-1 and TRBJ2-3; D ambiguous. The CDR3 runs to 13 residues. Trimming cost V 4 bases and J 2 bases, with 7 bases left between them. In germline, CDR1 is LGHDT, CDR2 YNNKEL (reference sequence).

This clonotype was counted a few times. The chain recombines TRBV12-3 or TRBV12-4 with TRBJ1-4; D unresolved. V lost 2 bases and J lost 7, with 11 bases in between. This CDR3 has 14 residues. CDR3 in amino acids: CASSLRLGSEKLFF. The CDR3 DNA reads TGTGCCAGCAGTTTAAGGCTTGGTAGTGAAAAACTGTTTTTT.

The V call is TRBV20-1, the J call TRBJ2-3; D is possibly TRBD1 or TRBD2 (5 bases each). The CDR3 covers 13 residues. CDR1 is DFQATT, CDR2 SNEGSKA, per germline (reference sequence). The germline V and J ends were trimmed by 3 bases and 0 bases, with 7 bases remaining between them. In nucleotides, the CDR3 is TGCAGTGCTAGCGGGGCAAGCACAGATACGCAGTATTTT. Its protein is CSASGASTDTQYF.

This chain connects TRBV6-6 to TRBJ2-7; 8 bases match TRBD1. Germline CDR1 and CDR2: MNHNY and SVGAGI (reference sequence). The CDR3 has 13 amino acids. V was pared by 6 bases and J by 2 bases, with 3 bases of the junction left unmatched. CDR3: CASRPGGPYEQYF. CDR3 DNA: TGTGCCAGCAGGCCAGGGGGCCCCTACGAGCAGTACTTC.

This clonotype was picked up many times. This chain connects TRBV7-9 to TRBJ2-1; 12 nucleotides match TRBD2. Trimming cost V 2 bases and J 9 bases; bases outside gene matches: 2. CDR1 and CDR2 from the germline V gene are SEHNR and FQNEAQ (reference sequence). This CDR3 has 14 amino acids. The CDR3 DNA reads as TGTGCCAGCAGCTTACTAGCGGGAGGGGTTGAGCAGTTCTTC. Translation: CASSLLAGGVEQFF.

This clonotype was observed a handful of times. The chain joins TRBV7-9 to TRBJ1-2; D uncertain. CDR3 length: 13 amino acids. The V and J ends lost 4 bases and 2 bases respectively, with 8 bases between them. Per the germline V gene, CDR1 is SEHNR and CDR2 is FQNEAQ (reference sequence). The CDR3 reads CASSYLENYGYTF. The CDR3 coding sequence is TGTGCCAGCAGCTACCTAGAGAACTATGGCTACACCTTC.

V gene TRBV7-9 combines with J gene TRBJ2-3; 8 bases fit TRBD2. This CDR3 contains 17 residues. With 5 bases clipped from V and 4 bases from J, the junction kept 14 bases outside the gene matches. Germline values: CDR1 SEHNR, CDR2 FQNEAQ (reference sequence). The CDR3 nucleotides are TGTGCCAGCAGCGCTAAGGGAGGACTAGCTCAGGCAGATACGCAGTATTTT. Its protein is CASSAKGGLAQADTQYF.

This clonotype was seen only a few times. The CDR3 DNA reads as TGTGCCAGCAGCTTAGGTAGCGGGATGGGTGAGCAGTTCTTC. Amino acid sequence: CASSLGSGMGEQFF. The V and J genes are TRBV7-2 and TRBJ2-1; 8 bases fit TRBD2. Germline V gene data show CDR1 as SGHTA and CDR2 as FQGNSA. Trimming took 1 base from V and 9 from J; bases not matched to a gene: 5. This CDR3 contains 14 residues.

The genes are TRBV29-1 and TRBJ1-1; no clear D gene. V was trimmed by 4 bases and J by 4 bases, leaving 7 bases between them. Per germline, CDR1 SQVTM and CDR2 ANQGSEA. The CDR3 extends over 11 amino acids. This CDR3 reads CSVGGPTEAFF. The CDR3 DNA reads as TGCAGCGTTGGCGGTCCCACTGAAGCTTTCTTT.

A few counts support this clonotype. The chain combines TRBV20-1 with TRBJ1-3, with 7 bases that match TRBD1. In germline, CDR1 is DFQATT, CDR2 SNEGSKA (reference sequence). V gave up 4 bases and J gave up 4 bases; unmatched junction bases: 10. The CDR3 loop spans 15 amino acids. This chain's CDR3 is CSAKRGQAGGNTIYF. In nucleotides, the CDR3 is TGCAGTGCTAAAAGAGGACAGGCGGGGGGAAACACCATATATTTT.

The table lists this clonotype with a few counts. The rearrangement links TRBV27 to TRBJ2-1, with D perhaps TRBD2 (5 bases). The length of the CDR3 is 15 residues. The germline V and J ends were trimmed by 6 bases and 4 bases, with 16 bases remaining between them. The germline V gene has CDR1 MNHEY and CDR2 SMNVEV (reference sequence). DNA of the CDR3: TGTGCCAGCAGCCCCGCGGGCAAGGGATACAATGAGCAGTTCTTC. It yields the protein CASSPAGKGYNEQFF.